The sequence of this T cell receptor beta chain was determined in a study of shared clonotypes between healthy human individuals. General study results and limits: Estimated richness values were generally larger in naive subsets than in memory subsets.

The germline V and J ends were trimmed by 2 bases and 8 bases, with 16 bases remaining between them. CDR1 SQVTM and CDR2 ANQGSEA come from the germline V gene. The CDR3 has 14 amino acids. As to this clone: Its antigen is not known.

The deep-level immunoSEQ assay was used. Sorted-subset replicate PCR reactions were performed with approximately 190 ng DNA, corresponding to tens of thousands of T cell genomes. TCRdb keeps only in-frame clones here, not all; method: immunoSEQ multiplex PCR. The sample includes 500,000 to 550,000 clones, approximately 95% of them seen just once. This sequence was found in a woman in her 30s in good health. Sample: naive CD4+ T cells sorted from blood. Subset denoted: CD45RA+ positively selected. V and J are TRBV29-1 and TRBJ2-1, with D hard to call. The CDR3 sequence is CSVERREVSHEQFF. In DNA, the CDR3 is TGCAGCGTTGAACGGCGAGAAGTCAGCCATGAGCAGTTCTTC.